This is a list of T cell receptor beta chains from one sample in a study of beta chain features in type 1 diabetes. Clones were sequenced by immunoSEQ multiplex PCR, and TCRdb holds only the in-frame ones, with some missing. Of around 130,000 clones detected, 16% appear once; the ten largest clones hold about 2.5%. Sequenced sample: central memory CD4+ T cells from blood. The receptor source for this set is a man under 40 with type 1 diabetes. Both conserved end residues are part of each CDR3. D genes are given only for firm matches.

>-|TRBV15|TRBJ2-3
CATSRDQGPDTQYF
>TRBD2|TRBV30|TRBJ2-1
CAWYSGVGNEQFF
>-|TRBV11-2|TRBJ1-1
CASSLQQYTEAFF
>TRBD1|TRBV6-5|TRBJ1-4
CASAGTANEKLFF
>TRBD1|TRBV27|TRBJ2-7
CASSTTGTAPYEQYF
>TRBD2|TRBV27|TRBJ2-3
CASSPPGVAGATDTQYF
>-|TRBV29-1|TRBJ2-7
CSPAQRETYEQYF
>-|TRBV10-3|TRBJ1-6
CASSEGPSDSPLHF
>TRBD2|TRBV30|TRBJ2-5
CAWSPGGLAETQYF
>TRBD1|TRBV29-1|TRBJ1-2
CSVPTGADGYTF
>-|TRBV25-1|TRBJ2-5
CASSAEPERETQYF
>-|TRBV14|TRBJ2-5
CASSQGALQTQYF
>-|TRBV25-1|TRBJ1-2
CASSEYNWVRGYTF
>-|TRBV9|TRBJ2-5
CASRPETGETQYF
>-|TRBV7-2|TRBJ2-5
CASSSTLAGVGETQYF
>-|TRBV5-4|TRBJ2-5
CASSLAVSGAETQYF
>TRBD1|TRBV7-3|TRBJ2-5
CASSLLGQADQETQYF
>-|TRBV9|TRBJ2-7
CASSVVHEQYF
>TRBD1|TRBV5-1|TRBJ1-1
CASSSNPTGGSRAGTEAFF
>-|TRBV7-9|TRBJ2-1
CASRTGRSYNEQFF
>-|TRBV19|TRBJ2-2
CASKQQGTHGELFF
>-|TRBV5-1|TRBJ2-7
CASSLGYIGTYEQYF
>-|TRBV28|TRBJ2-1
CASSQGQSYNEQFF
>TRBD2|TRBV19|TRBJ2-3
CASMAGDDTDTQYF
>-|TRBV2|TRBJ2-1
CASSVRQGSSYNEQFF
>-|TRBV7-9|TRBJ1-4
CASSPVGTYEKLFF
>TRBD2|TRBV28|TRBJ2-3
CASSFGGDTDTQYF
>-|TRBV7-9|TRBJ1-2
CASIIRDRYTF
>-|TRBV29-1|TRBJ2-1
CSVVGAASPNRYNEQFF